Listed below are T cell receptor beta chains from one sample, sequenced in a study of T cell clonotyping in hematopoietic cell transplantation. Sequenced by immunoSEQ multiplex PCR; TCRdb stores in-frame clones only, minus some. Of approximately 4,600 clones detected, around 79% appear once; the ten largest clones hold 27%. Sequenced here: peripheral blood mononuclear cells, sampled 100 days after allogeneic stem cell transplant. The receptors here all came from a female patient in her 50s who had an allogeneic stem cell transplant from an unrelated donor, so the T cells may come from the graft donor. Some clones in this sample may be carry-over from other donors' samples. Each CDR3 is given without its conserved first and last residue.

V gene	CDR3 length	CDR3 protein
TRBV15	11	ATSPYGGGEQF
TRBV11-1	11	ASSPGRGETQY
TRBV7-9	11	ASSYGGLNEQY
TRBV7-9	16	ASSLAPGQGKGYNEQF
TRBV5-1	11	ASSFGRGNGYT
TRBV29-1	12	SVEDTGTGYGYT
TRBV6-5	12	ASRSTGTGSEQY
TRBV19	15	ASSISVGQGLFYGYT
TRBV4-2	10	ASSHPNQPQH
TRBV2	14	ASSAGTGPNTGELF
TRBV4-2	14	ASSQDSTSGYNEQF
TRBV19	13	ASSRFPGADTEAF
TRBV2	9	ASSPELSYT
TRBV21-1	12	ASSNVTGPYEQY
TRBV19	13	ASRPQGRGTGELF
TRBV7-9	12	ASSLVTMSNEQF
TRBV28	12	ASSLSRGAYEQY
TRBV21-1	14	ASSKGDRESSYEQY
TRBV10-1	9	AIKGLREAF
TRBV19	11	ASSIEGLYGYT
TRBV28	11	ASSLGLGVSYT
TRBV10-1	11	ASRSPRTGELF
TRBV18	13	ASSQLWGAEQPQH
TRBV2	9	ASTLRAEAF
TRBV2	15	ASSLPGQGGNTGELF
TRBV14	14	ASSQGARGRGGELF
TRBV6-1	13	ASVGDSYSNQPQH
TRBV2	12	ASSVAGFVETQY
TRBV19	13	ASSIEGGAYEKLF
TRBV5-1	12	ASSLNGRYTEAF
TRBV10-2	12	ASSEGLAMYEQY
TRBV4-2	17	ASSQDRGTGGYSNQPQH
TRBV7-3	14	ASSPPPDSLNTEAF
TRBV7-9	10	ASSLGVYGYT
TRBV11-2	9	ASSFLGESF
TRBV10-3	16	ATAPGTSGLPSTDTQY
TRBV7-2	14	ASSLAGTSGRDTQY
TRBV29-1	13	SAGPRDSPNYGYT
TRBV19	11	ASKPPGNSPLH
TRBV7-3	14	ASSRTGQGAENTQY
TRBV25-1	15	ASSARTGTVNTGELF
TRBV5-1	12	ASSFGWDQETQY
TRBV2	12	ASRGGYSTDTQY
TRBV28	12	ASSSMNPYNEQF
TRBV19	11	ASSIGREQPQH
TRBV19	13	ASSISSGAYNEQF
TRBV9	13	ASSLGMVGDEKLF
TRBV19	11	ASSIGVSSEQY
TRBV19	11	ASSALEGEKLF
TRBV15	12	ATSSKGYGQPQH
TRBV6-1	12	ASVRGPSGNTIY
TRBV25-1	16	ASSAFVGLWVPRTEAF
TRBV14	13	ASSSSGRTNYGYT
TRBV7-9	15	ASSKGGSPGVNTEAF
TRBV7-9	11	ASSRTGNTEAF
TRBV15	13	ATSRDRGTNYGYT
TRBV4-1	15	ASSQPRAGGPHGELF
TRBV6-5	12	ASSQTADNSPLH